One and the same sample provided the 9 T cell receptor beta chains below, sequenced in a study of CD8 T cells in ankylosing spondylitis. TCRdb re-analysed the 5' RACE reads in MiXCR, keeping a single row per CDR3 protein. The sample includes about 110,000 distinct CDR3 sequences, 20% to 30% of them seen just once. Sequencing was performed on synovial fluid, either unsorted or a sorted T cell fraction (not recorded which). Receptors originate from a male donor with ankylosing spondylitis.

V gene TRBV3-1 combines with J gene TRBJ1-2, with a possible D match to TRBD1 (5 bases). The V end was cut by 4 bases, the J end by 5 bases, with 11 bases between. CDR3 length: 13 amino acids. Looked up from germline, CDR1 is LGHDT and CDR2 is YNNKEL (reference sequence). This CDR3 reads CASSPDWGYGYTF. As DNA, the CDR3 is TGTGCCAGCAGCCCCGACTGGGGGTATGGCTACACCTTC. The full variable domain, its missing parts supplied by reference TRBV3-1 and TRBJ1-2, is DTAVSQTPKYLVTQMGNDKSIKCEQNLGHDTMYWYKQDSKKFLKIMFSYNNKELIINETVPNRFSPKSPDKAHLNLHINSLELGDSAVYFCASSPDWGYGYTFGSGTRLTVV.

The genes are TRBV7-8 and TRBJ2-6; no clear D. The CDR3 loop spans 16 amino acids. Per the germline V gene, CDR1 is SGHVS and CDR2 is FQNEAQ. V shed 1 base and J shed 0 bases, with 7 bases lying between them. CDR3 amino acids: CASSLVSSSGANVLTF. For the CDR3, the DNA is TGTGCCAGCAGCTTAGTGAGTTCCTCTGGGGCCAACGTCCTGACTTTC.

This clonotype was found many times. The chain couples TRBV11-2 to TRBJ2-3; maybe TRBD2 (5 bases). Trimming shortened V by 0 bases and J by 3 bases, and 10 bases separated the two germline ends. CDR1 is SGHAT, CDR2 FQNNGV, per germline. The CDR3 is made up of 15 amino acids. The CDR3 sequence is CASSLEGVGTDTQYF. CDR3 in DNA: TGTGCCAGCAGCTTAGAGGGAGTTGGGACAGATACGCAGTATTTT.

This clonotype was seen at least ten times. CDR3 sequence: CSVAQLYGYTF. DNA of the CDR3: TGCAGCGTCGCACAGCTCTATGGCTACACCTTC. The chain is built from TRBV29-1 and TRBJ1-2; no clear D. The germline CDR1 and CDR2 sequences are SQVTM and ANQGSEA. This CDR3 has 11 residues. The V and J ends lost 6 bases and 4 bases respectively, with 9 bases between them. The full variable domain, with the rest looked up from reference TRBV29-1 and TRBJ1-2, is SAVISQKPSRDICQRGTSLTIQCQVDSQVTMMFWYRQQPGQSLTLIATANQGSEATYESGFVIDKFPISRPNLTFSTLTVSNMSPEDSSIYLCSVAQLYGYTFGSGTRLTVV.

The CDR3 loop reads CASSLAFWLAGGANEQFF. CDR3 DNA: TGCGCCAGCAGCTTGGCTTTCTGGCTAGCGGGAGGGGCGAATGAGCAGTTCTTC. The chain uses TRBV5-1 and TRBJ2-1; TRBD2 agrees at 12 bases. This CDR3 comprises 18 residues. V lost 0 bases and J lost 7; bases outside the gene matches: 11. CDR1 SGHRS and CDR2 YFSETQ come from the germline V gene.

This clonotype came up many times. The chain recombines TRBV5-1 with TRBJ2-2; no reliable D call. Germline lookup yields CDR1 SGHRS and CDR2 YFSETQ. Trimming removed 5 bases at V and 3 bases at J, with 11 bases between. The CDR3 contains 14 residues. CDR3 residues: CASRGNPDTGELFF. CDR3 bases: TGCGCCAGCAGAGGCAACCCGGACACCGGGGAGCTGTTTTTT.

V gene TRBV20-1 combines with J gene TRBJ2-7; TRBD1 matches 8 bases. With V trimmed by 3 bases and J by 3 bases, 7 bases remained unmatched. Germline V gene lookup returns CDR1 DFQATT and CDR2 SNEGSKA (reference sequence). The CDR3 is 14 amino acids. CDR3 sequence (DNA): TGCAGTGCTAGGGCTCCGGGACAGGTCTACGAGCAGTACTTC. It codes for CSARAPGQVYEQYF.

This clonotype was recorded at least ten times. The CDR3 here is CASSRTDRVTFF. The CDR3 DNA reads TGTGCCAGCAGTCGTACGGACAGGGTAACTTTCTTT. The chain couples TRBV12-3 or TRBV12-4 to TRBJ1-1; 8 bases agree with TRBD1. The CDR3 is made up of 12 amino acids. V was clipped by 5 bases and J by 12 bases; unmatched bases: 8.

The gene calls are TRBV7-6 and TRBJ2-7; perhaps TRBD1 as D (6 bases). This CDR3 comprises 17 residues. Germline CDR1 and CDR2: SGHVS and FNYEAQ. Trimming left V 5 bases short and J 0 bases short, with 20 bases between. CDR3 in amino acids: CASSPRTGTDSSYEQYF. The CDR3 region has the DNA TGTGCCAGCAGCCCCAGAACCGGGACGGACAGCTCCTACGAGCAGTACTTC.